This entry lists 22 T cell receptor beta chains sequenced from one sample in a study of blood T cell repertoires in COVID-19. The repertoire was sequenced with immunoSEQ multiplex PCR; TCRdb's copy has only in-frame clones and lacks some. In the table there are about 400,000 clones, around 89% of which are singletons. The sequenced material came from peripheral blood. The receptors originated from a woman between 25 and 40 years old with acute or convalescent COVID-19.

The J gene is TRBJ2-7, the V gene TRBV19, with 8 bases identical to TRBD1. Germline lookup yields CDR1 LNHDA and CDR2 SQIVND (reference sequence). The CDR3 sequence is 17 residues long. The ends lost 4 bases at V and 0 bases at J; junction bases unmatched: 11. Here the CDR3 reads CASSTAPTGGFSYEQYF. The CDR3 DNA is TGTGCCAGTAGTACCGCACCAACAGGGGGATTCTCCTACGAGCAGTACTTC.

The chain has TRBV29-1 and TRBJ1-2, with D unresolved. Germline V gives CDR1 SQVTM, CDR2 ANQGSEA. Trimming cost V 3 bases and J 2 bases, with 13 bases left between them. This CDR3 contains 14 residues. Here the CDR3 reads CSVEGSTANYGYTF. CDR3 coding DNA: TGCAGCGTTGAGGGCTCCACAGCAAACTATGGCTACACCTTC.

V gene TRBV5-1 combines with J gene TRBJ2-7; 12 nucleotides match TRBD2. The CDR3 is 16 residues long. V was clipped by 2 bases and J by 3 bases; unmatched bases: 6. CDR1 is SGHRS, CDR2 YFSETQ, per germline. In nucleotides, the CDR3 is TGCGCCAGCAGCTTCCCTAGCGGGGGGGCCCTCTACGAGCAGTACTTC. Protein sequence: CASSFPSGGALYEQYF.

V usage is TRBV2 and J usage is TRBJ1-2; perhaps TRBD1 as D (5 bases). From germline, CDR1 is SNHLY and CDR2 FYNNEI. V lost 4 bases and J lost 9, with 18 bases in between. The length of the CDR3 is 14 residues. This CDR3 reads CASSGRIGGSSYTF. Here the CDR3 DNA reads TGTGCCAGCAGTGGCCGGATCGGGGGTTCGAGCTACACCTTC.

This clone appeared a single time. The V and J genes are TRBV24-1 and TRBJ2-2; the D gene is possibly TRBD1 (5 bases). Germline lookup yields CDR1 KGHDR and CDR2 SFDVKD. V gave up 3 bases and J gave up 2 bases, with 9 bases separating them. There are 15 residues in the CDR3. In DNA form, the CDR3 reads TGTGCCACCAGTGATCGACAGATCAACACCGGGGAGCTGTTTTTT. Translation: CATSDRQINTGELFF.

This sequence joins TRBV2 and TRBJ2-7, with TRBD2 matching over 11 bases. The CDR3 runs 21 residues. After removal of 6 bases from V and 2 bases from J, the junction contained 24 bases not matched to a gene. The germline V gene has CDR1 SNHLY and CDR2 FYNNEI. In DNA, the CDR3 is TGTGCCAGCAGCGCTAGAACCTCCACGACTAGCGGGGTGGGAAAAACCTACGAGCAGTACTTC. Amino acid sequence: CASSARTSTTSGVGKTYEQYF.

J is TRBJ2-3 and V is TRBV30, with D tentatively TRBD1 (6 bases). Trimming left V 8 bases short and J 2 bases short, with 14 bases between. The CDR3 extends over 13 amino acids. Germline V gene sequence: CDR1 GTSNPN, CDR2 SVGIG (reference sequence). The chain's CDR3 is CASRGSTTDTQYF. Written as DNA, the CDR3 is TGTGCCAGTAGGGGGAGCACCACAGATACGCAGTATTTT.

This clone was seen a few times. The rearrangement uses TRBV2 and TRBJ1-1, with 7 nucleotides matching TRBD1. J lost 3 bases, V lost 7 bases, and 17 bases had no gene match. Germline CDR1 is SNHLY and CDR2 is FYNNEI. The CDR3 length is 17 residues. CDR3: CASTAVLAGGLDTEAFF. In DNA, the CDR3 is TGTGCCAGCACCGCTGTCTTGGCAGGGGGATTGGACACTGAAGCTTTCTTT. The full variable domain, completed using reference TRBV2 and TRBJ1-1, is EPEVTQTPSHQVTQMGQEVILRCVPISNHLYFYWYRQILGQKVEFLVSFYNNEISEKSEIFDDQFSVERPDGSNFTLKIRSTKLEDSAMYFCASTAVLAGGLDTEAFFGQGTRLTVV.

As regards this clone: Other nucleotide sequences from this sample produce the same CDR3. This chain links TRBV18 with TRBJ1-1, with 7 bases identical to TRBD1. CDR1 KGHSH and CDR2 LQKENI come from the germline V gene. V trimming: 3 bases; J trimming: 6 bases; junction bases outside the gene matches: 4. The CDR3 has 13 residues. The CDR3, as DNA: TGTGCCAGCTCACCGGGCCAGGGGGCTGAAGCTTTCTTT. Translating it yields CASSPGQGAEAFF.

The gene calls are TRBV18 and TRBJ2-1; possibly TRBD1 for D (5 bases). CDR1 and CDR2 (germline): KGHSH, LQKENI. The CDR3 extends over 16 amino acids. Deletions cut 2 bases from V and 10 bases from J, with 21 bases between. This CDR3 is CASSPASGTIPGEQFF. CDR3 nucleotides: TGTGCCAGCTCACCAGCGTCTGGAACCATACCAGGGGAGCAGTTCTTC.

This clone was seen a single time. The gene calls are TRBV5-8 and TRBJ2-7; no firm D call. V was trimmed by 2 bases and J by 3 bases, leaving 12 bases between them. CDR1 is SGHTS, CDR2 YDEGEE, per germline. The CDR3 covers 14 residues. The CDR3 loop is CASSFGQVDYEQYF. CDR3 bases: TGTGCCAGCAGCTTCGGCCAGGTCGACTACGAGCAGTACTTC.

The rearrangement joins TRBV19 to TRBJ2-3; 8 bases fit TRBD2. Germline assignment: CDR1 LNHDA and CDR2 SQIVND (reference sequence). This CDR3 comprises 17 residues. Trimming at V came to 3 bases and at J to 2 bases, leaving 10 bases not matched to a gene. CDR3: CASSIELLAEYTDTQYF. The CDR3 DNA is TGTGCCAGTAGTATTGAACTACTAGCGGAATACACAGATACGCAGTATTTT.

The gene calls are TRBV6-5 and TRBJ2-7, with D maybe TRBD1 (5 bases). Germline assignment: CDR1 MNHEY and CDR2 SVGAGI. Trimming left V 9 bases short and J 7 bases short, with 10 bases between. This CDR3 contains 10 residues. The CDR3 DNA is TGTGCCAGTAAACAGGTAGAGCAGTACTTC. It yields the protein CASKQVEQYF.

The V and J genes are TRBV11-2 and TRBJ2-1; the D gene is possibly TRBD1 (6 bases). V dropped 0 bases and J dropped 7 bases, with 16 bases sitting between them. The CDR3 totals 16 residues. Germline lookup yields CDR1 SGHAT and CDR2 FQNNGV. The CDR3 spells CASSLEHRARLNEQFF. The CDR3 nucleotides are TGTGCCAGCAGCTTAGAACACAGGGCTCGGTTGAATGAGCAGTTCTTC.

The J gene is TRBJ2-5, the V gene TRBV13; TRBD2 aligns across 10 bases. Germline V gene lookup returns CDR1 PRHDT and CDR2 FYEKMQ (reference sequence). This CDR3 is built from 15 residues. V shed 5 bases and J 5 bases; nucleotides not matched to a gene: 8. CDR3 residues: CASSPSGGALETQYF. DNA for the CDR3: TGTGCCAGCAGCCCAAGCGGGGGGGCCCTGGAGACCCAGTACTTC.

V and J are TRBV3-1 (or the pseudogene TRBV3-2) and TRBJ2-5, with 9 bases lining up with TRBD2. This CDR3 region has 15 residues. CDR1 is LGHDT, CDR2 YNNKEL, per germline (reference sequence). Trimming cost V 0 bases and J 6 bases; bases outside gene matches: 5. The CDR3, as DNA: TGTGCCAGCAGCCAAGATCTGCGGGGGGGCCAGACCCAGTACTTC. It encodes CASSQDLRGGQTQYF.

V is TRBV30 and J is TRBJ1-2, with unresolved D. CDR1 GTSNPN and CDR2 SVGIG come from the germline V gene (reference sequence). The CDR3 runs 13 residues. V lost 4 bases and J lost 2, with 11 bases in between. The CDR3 protein is CAWIPGGNYGYTF. The CDR3 coding sequence is TGTGCCTGGATACCGGGTGGGAACTATGGCTACACCTTC.

V gene TRBV7-2 combines with J gene TRBJ1-5, with 9 bases matching TRBD1. Germline V CDR1 and CDR2: SGHTA, FQGNSA. With V trimmed by 5 bases and J by 6 bases, 5 bases remained unmatched. The CDR3 contains 14 residues. CDR3 protein: CASSEGQGGQPQHF. The CDR3 DNA sequence: TGTGCCAGCAGCGAGGGACAGGGAGGTCAGCCCCAGCATTTT.

The genes are TRBV6-5 and TRBJ2-7, with unresolved D. V was trimmed by 4 bases and J by 2 bases, leaving 6 bases between them. The germline V gene encodes CDR1 MNHEY and CDR2 SVGAGI. This CDR3 comprises 12 residues. The CDR3 spells CASSSFPYEQYF. DNA of the CDR3: TGTGCCAGCAGTTCTTTTCCCTACGAGCAGTACTTC.

This clone showed up just once. V is TRBV5-4 and J is TRBJ2-2; 7 bases line up with TRBD1. J lost 4 bases, V lost 2 bases, and 5 bases had no gene match. This CDR3 contains 15 residues. In germline, CDR1 is SGHNT, CDR2 YYREEE (reference sequence). CDR3 residues: CASSFESGGTGELFF. The CDR3 DNA reads TGTGCCAGCAGCTTCGAGTCAGGGGGCACCGGGGAGCTGTTTTTT.

This clone was counted a few times. J is TRBJ2-1 and V is TRBV6-5; D uncertain. The CDR3 is 13 residues long. Germline V gene sequence: CDR1 MNHEY, CDR2 SVGAGI. Between the trimmed V and J ends, which lost 7 bases and 2 bases, there was a span of 9 bases. The DNA for the CDR3 is TGTGCCAGCATGGTCTCGGCCTACAATGAGCAGTTCTTC. Its translation: CASMVSAYNEQFF.

The V and J genes are TRBV7-9 and TRBJ1-1; D is ambiguous. CDR3 length: 15 residues. V was trimmed by 7 bases and J by 0 bases, leaving 15 bases between them. Germline V gene data show CDR1 as SEHNR and CDR2 as FQNEAQ (reference sequence). CDR3 in DNA: TGTGCCAGCACCCTCAGCGCAGCTATGAACACTGAAGCTTTCTTT. Its protein is CASTLSAAMNTEAFF. The complete variable domain, with remaining parts taken from reference TRBV7-9 and TRBJ1-1, reads DTGVSQNPRHKITKRGQNVTFRCDPISEHNRLYWYRQTLGQGPEFLTYFQNEAQLEKSRLLSDRFSAERPKGSFSTLEIQRTEQGDSAMYLCASTLSAAMNTEAFFGQGTRLTVV.